One sample yielded the 30 T cell receptor beta chains listed below, sequenced in a study of blood T cells in healthy people across ages. Using a J-beta primer mix together with a sample-barcoded 5' primer, a second PCR was run for roughly 6 to 12 cycles. TCRdb independently ran MiXCR on the 5' RACE reads; one entry per CDR3 protein. The sample consists of 1.5 million to 2 million distinct CDR3 sequences, about 49% of them appearing once. Sequenced: blood. The receptors were gathered from a woman aged 40-49 years in good health.

Points on this clonotype: The germline gene is not matched at one end of the junction; a read error may be the cause. V usage is TRBV12-3 or TRBV12-4 and J usage is TRBJ2-1, with D tentatively TRBD1 (6 bases). This CDR3 spans 16 amino acids. This CDR3 reads CASSSLGQGSYSEQFF. The CDR3 bases are TGTGCCAGCAGTTCACTCGGCCAGGGGTCCTACAGTGAGCAGTTCTTC.

The gene calls are TRBV5-1 and TRBJ1-2, with D perhaps TRBD1 (5 bases). Germline V CDR1 and CDR2: SGHRS, YFSETQ. V lost 0 bases and J lost 6, with 12 bases in between. CDR3 length: 14 amino acids. The CDR3: CASSLAQATNGYTF. The CDR3 DNA follows: TGCGCCAGCAGCTTGGCACAGGCCACCAATGGCTACACCTTC.

This clonotype has just a few counts. The chain links TRBV6-2 or TRBV6-3 to TRBJ2-3, with TRBD2 as a possible D gene (6 bases). V gave up 3 bases and J gave up 8 bases, with 21 bases separating them. The CDR3 has 16 amino acids. Germline lookup yields CDR1 MNHEY and CDR2 SVGEGT. CDR3 sequence: CASSYERGGAPRTQYF. The CDR3 bases are TGTGCCAGCAGTTATGAGAGAGGAGGGGCGCCGCGTACGCAGTATTTT.

V usage is TRBV9 and J usage is TRBJ2-1; TRBD2 matches 9 bases. CDR1 is SGDLS, CDR2 YYNGEE, per germline. V lost 4 bases, J lost 8 bases, and 10 bases stayed unmatched. CDR3 size: 15 residues. CDR3 sequence (DNA): TGTGCCAGCAGCCCGAGCGGGGGGTGGATGGATGAGCAGTTCTTC. Protein sequence: CASSPSGGWMDEQFF.

Only a few counts were recorded for this clonotype. The rearrangement joins TRBV28 to TRBJ1-4, with D hard to call. The V end lost 7 bases, the J end lost 7 bases, and 10 bases lay between the germline ends. Germline CDR1 is MDHEN and CDR2 is SYDVKM. The CDR3 is made up of 12 amino acids. CDR3 nucleotide sequence: TGTGCCAGCACGTCGGGCGGTGAAAAACTGTTTTTT. Translation gives CASTSGGEKLFF.

V and J are TRBV6-2 or TRBV6-3 and TRBJ1-1, with D perhaps TRBD1 (5 bases). The germline V and J ends were trimmed by 6 bases and 8 bases, with 10 bases remaining between them. Germline V CDR1 and CDR2: MNHEY, SVGEGT. The CDR3 covers 11 residues. In DNA, the CDR3 is TGTGCCAGCAGGGCATACAGGGAAGCTTTCTTT. Amino acid sequence: CASRAYREAFF.

This chain links TRBV10-3 with TRBJ2-5; weak D call: TRBD1 (6 bases). Trimming stripped 3 bases from V and 2 bases from J, with 13 bases between. This CDR3 is 15 amino acids long. Germline V gene sequence: CDR1 ENHRY, CDR2 SYGVKD. The CDR3 sequence is CAISEPTGSQETQYF. CDR3 DNA sequence: TGTGCCATCAGTGAACCAACAGGGAGTCAAGAGACCCAGTACTTC.

The CDR3 nucleotides are TGTGCCAGCAGTAGAGGGACAGGGACTTGGTACACCTTC. As protein: CASSRGTGTWYTF. The rearrangement links TRBV28 to TRBJ1-2; the match to TRBD1 covers 9 bases. V lost 5 bases to trimming and J lost 11 bases; unmatched junction nucleotides: 9. The length of the CDR3 is 13 residues. Looked up from germline, CDR1 is MDHEN and CDR2 is SYDVKM.

The chain has TRBV7-9 and TRBJ2-2; perhaps D is TRBD1 or TRBD2 (5 bases each). The V gene lost 2 bases and the J gene lost 7 bases, with 11 bases spanning the gap. Per the germline V gene, CDR1 is SEHNR and CDR2 is FQNEAQ (reference sequence). The CDR3 spans 14 residues. CDR3 nucleotide sequence: TGTGCCAGCAGCTTACGGGGACGTAGCGGGGAGCTGTTTTTT. Its translation is CASSLRGRSGELFF. Complete variable domain (other parts from reference TRBV7-9 and TRBJ2-2): DTGVSQNPRHKITKRGQNVTFRCDPISEHNRLYWYRQTLGQGPEFLTYFQNEAQLEKSRLLSDRFSAERPKGSFSTLEIQRTEQGDSAMYLCASSLRGRSGELFFGEGSRLTVL.

In nucleotides, the CDR3 is TGTGCCAGCAGTTTAATGGGTGGAGGGAACCAGGCTCAGCCCCAGCATTTT. Translating gives CASSLMGGGNQAQPQHF. The J gene is TRBJ1-5, the V gene TRBV12-3 or TRBV12-4, with unresolved D. The CDR3 has 17 residues. Trimming left V 2 bases short and J 6 bases short, with 20 bases between.

This rearrangement joins TRBV12-3 or TRBV12-4 to TRBJ2-4, with TRBD1 matching 8 bases. The J call may be incorrect, as the DNA end agrees better with TRBJ2-5. The CDR3 consists of 17 residues. CDR3 amino acids: CASSLTANRQGKETQYF. The CDR3, as DNA: TGTGCCAGCAGCTTGACCGCAAACAGACAGGGGAAAGAGACCCAGTACTTC.

This rearrangement joins TRBV6-6 to TRBJ1-5; D is possibly TRBD1 (5 bases). This CDR3 spans 14 amino acids. Trimming left V 2 bases short and J 0 bases short, with 5 bases between. Per the germline V gene, CDR1 is MNHNY and CDR2 is SVGAGI (reference sequence). CDR3 sequence reads: CASSYQGSNQPQHF. CDR3 in DNA: TGTGCCAGCAGTTACCAGGGTAGCAATCAGCCCCAGCATTTT.

The chain has TRBV6-6 and TRBJ1-2, with TRBD1 as a possible D gene (5 bases). This CDR3 spans 13 amino acids. V lost 11 bases, J lost 2 bases, and 15 bases lay in between. Germline lookup yields CDR1 MNHNY and CDR2 SVGAGI (reference sequence). CDR3 DNA sequence: TGTGCCGCCTCAGGGCAGGACAACTATGGCTACACCTTC. It yields the protein CAASGQDNYGYTF.

There are a few counts of this clonotype. V gene TRBV5-1 combines with J gene TRBJ2-7; the D gene is possibly TRBD1 (6 bases). The CDR3 runs 13 residues. CDR1 and CDR2 (germline): SGHRS, YFSETQ. The V and J ends lost 3 bases and 5 bases respectively, with 12 bases between them. CDR3 protein: CASSSRDIDEQYF. CDR3 in DNA: TGCGCCAGCAGCTCCCGGGACATCGACGAGCAGTACTTC.

This chain links TRBV9 with TRBJ2-1; 7 bases match TRBD2. This CDR3 region has 16 residues. Losses at the gene ends were 3 bases for V and 4 bases for J; bases not matched to a gene: 10. Germline V gene data show CDR1 as SGDLS and CDR2 as YYNGEE. The CDR3 region has the DNA TGTGCCAGCAGCGCTGAGTACAGCGGGGTATACAATGAGCAGTTCTTC. It codes for CASSAEYSGVYNEQFF.

As for this clonotype: The junction differs from germline at one of its ends, possibly a read error. This sequence joins TRBV29-1 and TRBJ1-2; D remains ambiguous. The CDR3 has 16 amino acids. CDR1 SQVTM and CDR2 ANQGSEA come from the germline V gene. The CDR3 is CSVGGLETLGNCGYTF. DNA for the CDR3: TGCAGCGTTGGTGGATTGGAAACCCTGGGGAACTGTGGCTACACCTTC.

The gene calls are TRBV6-2 or TRBV6-3 and TRBJ2-7; unclear D gene. V lost 0 bases and J 1 base, leaving 13 bases between the germline ends. The CDR3 loop spans 16 amino acids. The germline CDR1 and CDR2 sequences are MNHEY and SVGEGT. The chain's CDR3 is CASSYSEQSISYEQYF. For the CDR3, the DNA is TGTGCCAGCAGTTACTCGGAGCAATCTATATCCTACGAGCAGTACTTC.

This chain joins TRBV28 and TRBJ1-2, with TRBD1 identical over 8 bases. The CDR3 extends over 13 amino acids. CDR1 is MDHEN and CDR2 is SYDVKM in the germline V gene. Unmatched junction bases numbered 8, after V lost 6 bases and J lost 8 bases. The CDR3 loop reads CASSMDRVEGYTF. In DNA form, the CDR3 reads TGTGCCAGCAGCATGGACAGGGTCGAGGGCTACACCTTC.

This clonotype was seen a few times. V is TRBV7-2 and J is TRBJ2-3; D is possibly TRBD1 or TRBD2 (6 bases each). Trimming cost V 4 bases and J 2 bases, with 13 bases left between them. CDR1 and CDR2 from the germline V gene are SGHTA and FQGNSA. The CDR3 sequence is 15 residues long. The CDR3 region is CASSSAGHSTDTQYF. The CDR3 nucleotides read TGTGCCAGCAGCTCCGCGGGACATTCCACAGATACGCAGTATTTT.

The chain is built from TRBV20-1 and TRBJ1-5; the D gene is possibly TRBD1 (5 bases). The CDR3 contains 14 residues. V lost 5 bases to trimming and J lost 2 bases, with 13 bases between them. Germline V gives CDR1 DFQATT, CDR2 SNEGSKA (reference sequence). This CDR3 is CSASGRDGNQPQHF. CDR3 DNA: TGCAGTGCTTCGGGTCGGGACGGCAATCAGCCCCAGCATTTT.

V is TRBV6-5 and J is TRBJ2-5, with 14 bases matching TRBD2. J gave up 11 bases and V 6 bases, and 11 bases lay outside the gene matches. Germline values: CDR1 MNHEY, CDR2 SVGAGI. The CDR3 consists of 15 residues. CDR3 sequence reads: CASSWTSGGHNEQYF. CDR3 bases: TGTGCCAGCAGCTGGACTAGCGGGGGGCACAATGAGCAGTACTTC.

This rearrangement joins TRBV6-1 to TRBJ1-5, with D tentatively TRBD1 (6 bases). The V end was cut by 5 bases, the J end by 4 bases, with 21 bases between. The CDR3 consists of 17 residues. Germline V CDR1 and CDR2: MNHNS, SASEGT. DNA for the CDR3: TGTGCCAGCAGTAGGCAGGGGATCTCGACTTCAAATCAGCCCCAGCATTTT. Amino acid sequence: CASSRQGISTSNQPQHF.

The rearrangement uses TRBV6-1 and TRBJ1-1, with D hard to call. Germline lookup yields CDR1 MNHNS and CDR2 SASEGT. Trimming shortened V by 8 bases and J by 4 bases, and 17 bases separated the two germline ends. This CDR3 spans 14 amino acids. As DNA, the CDR3 is TGTGCCAGCCGGGCTCCCCCCTATTCCACTGAAGCTTTCTTT. This codes for CASRAPPYSTEAFF.

This clonotype has more than one count but fewer than ten. The chain uses TRBV24-1 and TRBJ2-5, with TRBD1 matching over 7 bases. There are 13 residues in the CDR3. From germline, CDR1 is KGHDR and CDR2 SFDVKD. The CDR3 nucleotides read TGTGCTACCCAGAAGGGGGCTCAAGAGACCCAGTACTTC. Protein sequence: CATQKGAQETQYF.

This rearrangement joins TRBV20-1 to TRBJ1-5; D is perhaps TRBD1 (5 bases). Trimming removed 5 bases at V and 2 bases at J, with 13 bases between. Germline V lookup: CDR1 DFQATT, CDR2 SNEGSKA (reference sequence). CDR3 length equals 14 residues. CDR3 protein: CSAWGSGGNQPQHF. Written as DNA, the CDR3 is TGCAGTGCTTGGGGGTCGGGTGGCAATCAGCCCCAGCATTTT.

Here the CDR3 reads CASSQEVAGDPTDTQYF. The CDR3 DNA is TGCGCCAGCAGCCAGGAGGTAGCGGGGGACCCCACAGATACGCAGTATTTT. The chain is built from TRBV4-1 and TRBJ2-3, with TRBD2 matching over 9 bases. CDR1 MGHRA and CDR2 YSYEKL come from the germline V gene. V was clipped by 3 bases and J by 2 bases; unmatched bases: 9. CDR3 length equals 17 residues.

The chain has TRBV4-3 and TRBJ1-6; the match to TRBD1 covers 7 bases. V was clipped by 1 base and J by 9 bases; unmatched bases: 9. This CDR3 has 16 residues. Germline assignment: CDR1 LGHNA and CDR2 YSLEER. CDR3: CASSQASTGFGSPLHF. DNA of the CDR3: TGCGCCAGCAGCCAAGCTTCGACAGGGTTTGGTTCACCCCTCCACTTT.

The rearrangement links TRBV5-1 to TRBJ2-3; D possibly matches TRBD1 or TRBD2 (5 bases each). Germline V gene lookup returns CDR1 SGHRS and CDR2 YFSETQ. CDR3 length: 13 amino acids. Trimming removed 7 bases from V and 3 bases from J, with 12 bases in between. This CDR3 reads CASAGAGTDTQYF. CDR3 coding DNA: TGCGCCAGCGCCGGGGCAGGGACAGATACGCAGTATTTT.

This clonotype was counted only a few times. The V call is TRBV7-2, the J call TRBJ2-6; 10 bases are shared with TRBD1. Germline CDR1 is SGHTA and CDR2 is FQGNSA. With 5 bases clipped from V and 0 bases from J, the junction kept 10 bases outside the gene matches. The CDR3 has 19 residues. The CDR3: CASSAPGQGSLSGANVLTF. The DNA for the CDR3 is TGTGCCAGCAGCGCGCCGGGACAGGGGTCCCTCTCTGGGGCCAACGTCCTGACTTTC.

V gene TRBV14 combines with J gene TRBJ1-2, with D perhaps TRBD1 (5 bases). There are 13 residues in the CDR3. Trimming pared 2 bases from V and 7 bases from J, leaving 11 bases between. The V gene's germline CDR1 is SGHDN and CDR2 FVKESK. CDR3: CASSQWSGSGYTF. CDR3 nucleotides: TGTGCCAGCAGCCAATGGTCAGGGAGTGGCTACACCTTC.